This T cell receptor beta chain originates from a study of blood T cell repertoires in COVID-19. CDR3 length: 14 amino acids. Per germline, CDR1 MNHEY and CDR2 SMNVEV (reference sequence). The V and J ends lost 6 bases and 4 bases, in that order; junction bases with no gene match: 8. The table lists this clone with a few counts. Original processing notes: Scientists estimated how many nucleated cells there were by amplifying reference gene primers. Assay: immunoSEQ multiplex PCR; the TCRdb copy retains only in-frame clones and omits some. The V and J calls and the clone size are those of that table, but D and trimming were determined from the DNA. Of around 400,000 clones listed, around 87% are singletons.

The sequence was collected from a woman aged 55-69 years with COVID-19, enrolled during active disease. The chain recombines TRBV27 with TRBJ1-1; TRBD1 agrees at 7 bases. Sequencing was performed on peripheral blood. CDR3 loop: CASSKGGAGTEAFF. The CDR3 DNA sequence: TGTGCCAGCAGCAAAGGGGGCGCCGGCACTGAAGCTTTCTTT.